In its sample, the clone carrying this T cell receptor (beta chain) was seen many times. Its antigen is not known. Other DNA sequences in this specimen translate into the identical CDR3. The CDR3 is 16 residues long. Germline lookup yields CDR1 SGHRS and CDR2 YFSETQ. V lost 0 bases and J 2 bases, leaving 15 bases between the germline ends. This sample was included in a study of metastatic and nonmetastatic thyroid tumors. Findings of the study overall: When malignant thyroid tumors were compared with benign nodules, TCR beta diversity was reportedly significantly higher in the malignant tumors. This held in both blood and tumor samples.

Ahead of thyroid surgery, no patient had received treatment of any kind. As processed by the authors: CDR3 was compared across clinicopathological groups, and the resulting differences were used to build a distant-metastasis classifier for papillary thyroid cancer. TCRdb re-clonotyped the PCR reads via MiXCR. TCRdb's processing, not the study's, gives the V and J calls here. Of approximately 82,000 clones in the sample, around 13% are singletons; the top ten hold more than 7%. The chain carries TRBV5-1 and TRBJ2-7; D unclear. The TCR sequence derives from a female donor with papillary thyroid cancer or a benign thyroid nodule (not recorded which). Some clones in this sample may be carry-over from other donors' samples. The sequenced material came from tumor tissue. CDR3 amino acids: CASSLGPGLGTYEQYF. The CDR3 DNA is TGCGCCAGCAGCTTGGGACCGGGTTTAGGAACCTACGAGCAGTACTTC.